The 21 T cell receptor beta chains below come from one sample, sequenced in a study of cytomegalovirus exposure and HLA in healthy donors. It was with 60 Vbeta and 13 Jbeta primers that the PCR ran. Method: immunoSEQ multiplex PCR; TCRdb's copy keeps in-frame clones and lacks some. The sample has about 110,000 clones, roughly 76% seen once. The source material was PBMCs. The receptors stem from a woman in her fifties or sixties in good health and CMV-seropositive.

The V and J genes are TRBV11-2 and TRBJ2-1; 7 nucleotides match TRBD1. V shed 4 bases and J 5 bases; nucleotides not matched to a gene: 5. The V gene's germline CDR1 is SGHAT and CDR2 FQNNGV. The CDR3 sequence is 14 residues long. CDR3 coding DNA: TGTGCCAGCAGCTCCGGGACAGAAAACAATGAGCAGTTCTTC. This translates into CASSSGTENNEQFF. Supplemented by reference TRBV11-2 and TRBJ2-1, the full variable domain reads EAGVAQSPRYKIIEKRQSVAFWCNPISGHATLYWYQQILGQGPKLLIQFQNNGVVDDSQLPKDRFSAERLKGVDSTLKIQPAKLEDSAVYLCASSSGTENNEQFFGPGTRLTVL.

V gene TRBV6-1 combines with J gene TRBJ1-1, with D uncertain. V lost 7 bases to trimming and J lost 5 bases, with 14 bases between them. Looked up from germline, CDR1 is MNHNS and CDR2 is SASEGT. This CDR3 is 13 amino acids long. The chain's CDR3 is CASTRAGLTEAFF. Written as DNA, the CDR3 is TGTGCCAGCACGCGGGCTGGGTTAACTGAAGCTTTCTTT.

V gene TRBV6-5 combines with J gene TRBJ2-7; 7 nucleotides agree with TRBD1. V lost 6 bases to trimming and J lost 1 base; unmatched junction nucleotides: 3. Germline CDR1 is MNHEY and CDR2 is SVGAGI. This CDR3 is built from 13 residues. CDR3 sequence: CASRDRQSYEQYF. The CDR3 DNA reads TGTGCCAGCAGGGACAGGCAATCCTACGAGCAGTACTTC.

V is TRBV19 and J is TRBJ1-5; perhaps TRBD1 as D (5 bases). The germline V gene has CDR1 LNHDA and CDR2 SQIVND (reference sequence). V was shortened by 5 bases and J by 6 bases, with 20 bases between the two germline ends. This CDR3 contains 16 residues. The CDR3 loop is CASSLRWGDGGQPQHF. The CDR3 DNA reads as TGTGCCAGTAGTCTTCGATGGGGGGACGGGGGTCAGCCCCAGCATTTT.

The chain couples TRBV10-1 to TRBJ2-3; 7 bases map to TRBD1. The germline CDR1 and CDR2 sequences are WNHNN and SYGVQD (reference sequence). Trimming removed 4 bases from V and 0 bases from J; junction bases left unmatched: 7. The CDR3 sequence is 16 residues long. Written as DNA, the CDR3 is TGCGCCAGCAGTGGTCCTTACAGGGGTAGCACAGATACGCAGTATTTT. Encoded protein: CASSGPYRGSTDTQYF.

This clone appeared a few times. The chain links TRBV5-1 to TRBJ2-7; 8 bases are a match to TRBD2. The length of the CDR3 is 15 residues. Trimming took 1 base from V and 2 from J; bases not matched to a gene: 5. Germline V gene data show CDR1 as SGHRS and CDR2 as YFSETQ. The CDR3 sequence is CASSLITSGPYEQYF. The CDR3 nucleotides read TGCGCCAGCAGCTTGATAACTAGCGGTCCCTACGAGCAGTACTTC.

Note on this clone: The junction departs from the called germline gene at one end, perhaps through a read error. CDR3 DNA sequence: TGTGCCAGCAGCCCCGCAGGGCTGAACGGCCTGACTTTC. Its translation: CASSPAGLNGLTF. The chain couples TRBV5-8 to TRBJ2-6; D is perhaps TRBD1 (5 bases). Germline lookup yields CDR1 SGHTS and CDR2 YDEGEE. The length of the CDR3 is 13 residues.

J is TRBJ2-7 and V is TRBV9; D not resolved. CDR1 and CDR2 from the germline V gene are SGDLS and YYNGEE. This CDR3 has 13 amino acids. V was pared by 3 bases and J by 3 bases, with 10 bases between. CDR3 nucleotides: TGTGCCAGCAGCGCCGGGTTGAACTACGAGCAGTACTTC. This encodes CASSAGLNYEQYF.

This clone was observed a few times. The rearrangement joins TRBV7-6 to TRBJ1-6; the D is unclear. V lost 2 bases, J lost 5 bases, and 10 bases lay in between. Per the germline V gene, CDR1 is SGHVS and CDR2 is FNYEAQ. This CDR3 has 15 residues. Here the CDR3 DNA reads TGTGCCAGCAGCTTATCTCAGAGCGATAATTCACCCCTCCACTTT. Translated, it gives CASSLSQSDNSPLHF.

The chain combines TRBV6-1 with TRBJ2-6; tentative D call: TRBD2 (5 bases). Germline assignment: CDR1 MNHNS and CDR2 SASEGT. Trimming took off 5 bases at V and 0 bases at J, with 8 bases between the two ends. CDR3 size: 15 residues. The CDR3 DNA is TGTGCCAGCAGTACCGACTACTCTGGGGCCAACGTCCTGACTTTC. Translation: CASSTDYSGANVLTF.

The V call is TRBV11-3, the J call TRBJ2-1, with D tentatively TRBD2 (7 bases). Germline V gene lookup returns CDR1 SGHNT and CDR2 YENEEA. The CDR3 spans 12 residues. Trimming removed 4 bases from V and 10 bases from J, with 11 bases in between. In nucleotides, the CDR3 is TGTGCCAGCAGCTCGCCGGGGGGCGAGCAGTTCTTC. Encoded protein: CASSSPGGEQFF.

This chain connects TRBV7-9 to TRBJ1-1; D gene unclear. The CDR3 covers 13 residues. V was cut by 4 bases and J by 1 base, with 7 bases left in between. The germline V gene encodes CDR1 SEHNR and CDR2 FQNEAQ (reference sequence). CDR3 loop: CASSWEGNTEAFF. As DNA, the CDR3 is TGTGCCAGCAGCTGGGAGGGGAACACTGAAGCTTTCTTT.

This clone was detected only once. This chain joins TRBV11-2 and TRBJ2-3; TRBD1 is a possible D gene (5 bases). This CDR3 contains 15 residues. Deletions cut 0 bases from V and 2 bases from J, with 9 bases between. Germline CDR1 reads SGHAT; CDR2 reads FQNNGV. The CDR3 DNA sequence: TGTGCCAGCAGCTTAGATTCAGGGCCCACAGATACGCAGTATTTT. Amino acid sequence: CASSLDSGPTDTQYF.

The rearrangement uses TRBV7-2 and TRBJ2-7, with 10 bases matching TRBD1. Germline assignment: CDR1 SGHTA and CDR2 FQGNSA. This CDR3 has 14 amino acids. V lost 5 bases, J lost 3 bases, and 4 bases stayed unmatched. The CDR3 DNA reads TGTGCCAGCAGCGGCCGGGACAGGGGCTACGAGCAGTACTTC. Its translation: CASSGRDRGYEQYF.

This chain uses TRBV9 with TRBJ2-2, with TRBD2 matching 15 bases. This CDR3 is 20 amino acids long. Germline V gene data show CDR1 as SGDLS and CDR2 as YYNGEE. J lost 0 bases, V lost 3 bases, and 9 bases had no gene match. DNA of the CDR3: TGTGCCAGCAGCGCGAGGGTAGGGACTAGCGGGGGGTCGAACACCGGGGAGCTGTTTTTT. Translated, it gives CASSARVGTSGGSNTGELFF.

In regard to this clone: The sample contains more than one DNA sequence encoding this CDR3. This chain links TRBV4-1 with TRBJ1-1; D uncertain. With 2 bases removed from V and 7 bases from J, the gap between germline ends came to 14 bases. The CDR3 spans 14 residues. In germline, CDR1 is MGHRA, CDR2 YSYEKL. CDR3 residues: CASSQPMGRNEAFF. The CDR3 DNA is TGCGCCAGCAGCCAACCTATGGGGAGGAATGAAGCTTTCTTT.

The chain has TRBV6-1 and TRBJ2-5; possible D gene TRBD2, 6 bases. In germline, CDR1 is MNHNS, CDR2 SASEGT. V was cut by 3 bases and J by 1 base, with 12 bases left in between. This CDR3 spans 15 amino acids. CDR3 bases: TGTGCCAGCAGTGAGCGGGGATTTAGCCAAGAGACCCAGTACTTC. This codes for CASSERGFSQETQYF.

On this clone: Compared with germline, one end of the junction differs, possibly owing to a read error. The chain carries TRBV9 and TRBJ2-6; TRBD2 agrees at 7 bases. The CDR3 loop spans 14 amino acids. Per germline, CDR1 SGDLS and CDR2 YYNGEE. In nucleotides, the CDR3 is TGTGCCAGCAGCGTATGGGAGGGTTCTAACGGCCTGACTTTC. This codes for CASSVWEGSNGLTF.

This clone was counted only a few times. The gene calls are TRBV19 and TRBJ1-6; TRBD1 matches 7 bases. In germline, CDR1 is LNHDA, CDR2 SQIVND (reference sequence). The junction had 10 bases not matched to a gene; V was cut back by 4 bases and J by 7 bases. The length of the CDR3 is 16 residues. CDR3 amino acids: CASSTPPGQTNSPLHF. CDR3 coding DNA: TGTGCCAGTAGTACTCCCCCGGGACAGACGAATTCACCCCTCCACTTT.

The CDR3 DNA follows: TGCGCCAGCAGCTTGTTGGAGGGTTACGAGCAGTACTTC. Translated, it gives CASSLLEGYEQYF. This chain joins TRBV5-1 and TRBJ2-7, with a weak D call TRBD2 (6 bases). In germline, CDR1 is SGHRS, CDR2 YFSETQ. The ends were cut back, 1 base at V and 4 bases at J, with 9 bases in the middle. There are 13 residues in the CDR3.

The rearrangement joins TRBV19 to TRBJ1-2; 9 nucleotides agree with TRBD1. Germline V gene data show CDR1 as LNHDA and CDR2 as SQIVND (reference sequence). CDR3 length equals 14 residues. V lost 3 bases to trimming and J lost 2 bases; unmatched junction nucleotides: 1. CDR3 sequence (DNA): TGTGCCAGTAGTATTGGGACAGGGAACTATGGCTACACCTTC. Translation: CASSIGTGNYGYTF.